The 9 T cell receptor beta chains listed next were all sequenced from one sample in a study of PD-1 blockade in mismatch repair-deficient tumors. The assay was immunoSEQ multiplex PCR, and TCRdb's table has in-frame clones only and misses some. Here the sample spans about 100,000 clones, approximately 83% being singletons. The sample in question was peripheral blood, obtained 35 to 37 weeks after starting pembrolizumab. The receptors stem from an adult with mismatch repair-deficient cancer.

This chain's CDR3 is CASSLTGGSYNEQFF. For the CDR3, the DNA is TGTGCCAGCAGTCTTACAGGGGGTTCCTACAATGAGCAGTTCTTC. This chain links TRBV27 with TRBJ2-1; TRBD1 agrees at 8 bases. This CDR3 region has 15 residues. The ends lost 5 bases at V and 1 base at J; junction bases unmatched: 4. CDR1 is MNHEY and CDR2 is SMNVEV in the germline V gene (reference sequence).

This chain uses TRBV2 with TRBJ1-3, with D unresolved. The CDR3 length is 15 residues. The germline V and J ends were trimmed by 8 bases and 0 bases, with 14 bases remaining between them. The germline CDR1 and CDR2 sequences are SNHLY and FYNNEI. The CDR3 is CASGIPRSSGNTIYF. Written as DNA, the CDR3 is TGTGCCAGCGGTATCCCCCGGAGCTCTGGAAACACCATATATTTT.

This chain connects TRBV6-6 to TRBJ2-7; 10 positions match TRBD2. Trimming took 4 bases from V and 1 from J; bases not matched to a gene: 4. Germline CDR1 and CDR2: MNHNY and SVGAGI (reference sequence). CDR3 length: 15 amino acids. The chain's CDR3 is CASSLATSGSYEQYF. The CDR3 DNA is TGTGCCAGCAGTTTAGCGACTAGCGGGTCCTACGAGCAGTACTTC.

This clone showed up just a few times. The same CDR3 is also encoded by other DNA sequences in this sample. The chain links TRBV7-2 to TRBJ2-3; D not certain. V was clipped by 2 bases and J by 6 bases, with 3 bases between them. The germline CDR1 and CDR2 sequences are SGHTA and FQGNSA. The CDR3 runs 11 residues. The CDR3 sequence is CASSLTDTQYF. In nucleotides, the CDR3 is TGTGCCAGCAGCTTAACCGATACGCAGTATTTT.

The rearrangement uses TRBV6-5 and TRBJ1-1; 8 bases agree with TRBD1. V was clipped by 0 bases and J by 2 bases; unmatched bases: 5. The CDR3 has 16 residues. The germline V gene encodes CDR1 MNHEY and CDR2 SVGAGI. CDR3 nucleotide sequence: TGTGCCAGCAGTTACTCCTGGACAGGGCTAAACACTGAAGCTTTCTTT. It translates to CASSYSWTGLNTEAFF.

The genes are TRBV18 and TRBJ1-5; D is undetermined. The V end was cut by 2 bases, the J end by 3 bases, with 11 bases between. Germline CDR1 KGHSH, CDR2 LQKENI. This CDR3 is 15 amino acids long. CDR3 coding DNA: TGTGCCAGCTCACCATCGGTGAGGGACAATCAGCCCCAGCATTTT. This translates into CASSPSVRDNQPQHF.

This clone was seen just once. The V gene is TRBV5-6, the J gene TRBJ2-7, with 7 bases lining up with TRBD1. The junction had 10 bases not matched to a gene; V was cut back by 5 bases and J by 2 bases. Germline loops: CDR1 SGHDT, CDR2 YYEEEE. The CDR3 is 15 residues long. In nucleotides, the CDR3 is TGTGCCAGCAGGGAGACAGGGAGAGACGCCTACGAGCAGTACTTC. Protein product: CASRETGRDAYEQYF.

V is TRBV19 and J is TRBJ2-2; D is unclear. Looked up from germline, CDR1 is LNHDA and CDR2 is SQIVND (reference sequence). V gave up 6 bases and J gave up 4 bases, with 9 bases separating them. The CDR3 is 13 residues long. CDR3 DNA sequence: TGTGCCAGTAGGAGGACGGCCACCGGGGAGCTGTTTTTT. Its translation: CASRRTATGELFF.

This clone has a handful of counts. This sequence joins TRBV30 and TRBJ2-1; a possible D gene is TRBD2 (6 bases). V was shortened by 1 base and J by 0 bases, with 10 bases between the two germline ends. The CDR3 is 15 amino acids. The germline V gene encodes CDR1 GTSNPN and CDR2 SVGIG (reference sequence). CDR3 nucleotides: TGTGCCTGGAGTGACGGGAGTGTCTCCTACAATGAGCAGTTCTTC. This sequence encodes CAWSDGSVSYNEQFF.